Described below is a single T cell receptor (beta chain) sequence and its context. Its antigen is undetermined. There are 15 residues in the CDR3. CDR1 is SGHTA and CDR2 is FQGNSA in the germline V gene. V lost 1 base and J lost 5; bases outside the gene matches: 5. Only in-frame clones appear in the TCRdb table, and some are missing; sequencing was by immunoSEQ multiplex PCR. The sample lists about 45,000 clones, around 86% occurring once. The source of the sample is a study of lymphopenia after photon versus proton radiotherapy. Overall study results and limits: Larger post-nadir TCR diversity loss correlated inversely with survival in deceased patients.

This chain uses TRBV7-2 with TRBJ2-1, with 7 positions matching TRBD2. The sequence came from a middle-aged man with gastric cancer. This specimen consisted of peripheral blood, obtained from a patient treated with photon-based radiotherapy. The CDR3 DNA reads TGTGCCAGCAGCTTAGGGGGGGGAAAGCACAATGAGCAGTTCTTC. It encodes CASSLGGGKHNEQFF. The full variable domain, its missing parts supplied by reference TRBV7-2 and TRBJ2-1, is GAGVSQSPSNKVTEKGKDVELRCDPISGHTALYWYRQSLGQGLEFLIYFQGNSAPDKSGLPSDRFSAERTGGSVSTLTIQRTQQEDSAVYLCASSLGGGKHNEQFFGPGTRLTVL.